This section outlines one TCR beta chain sequence together with its context. Per germline, CDR1 MNHEY and CDR2 SVGEGT. Deletions cut 3 bases from V and 2 bases from J, with 9 bases between. The CDR3 consists of 14 residues. The sample is drawn from a study of control samples from healthy donors and cancer patients. Sequenced by immunoSEQ multiplex PCR; TCRdb stores in-frame clones only, minus some. The data show 120,000 to 150,000 clones, around 90% seen once. This sequence originates from a young man in good health. This sequence joins TRBV6-2 or TRBV6-3 and TRBJ2-3; maybe TRBD2 (6 bases). The sequenced sample was blood. This CDR3 is CASSYGGDTDTQYF. The CDR3 DNA reads TGTGCCAGCAGTTATGGCGGGGACACAGATACGCAGTATTTT.